Listed here are 4 T cell receptor beta chains from one sample, sequenced in a study of cytomegalovirus exposure and HLA in healthy donors. Researchers ran the PCR with 60 Vbeta and 13 Jbeta primers. Only in-frame clones appear in the TCRdb table, and some are missing; sequencing was by immunoSEQ multiplex PCR. Among fewer than 250,000 clones listed, around 81% were seen once. The material sequenced was PBMCs. The receptors were gathered from a woman between 45 and 65 years old in good health and CMV-seropositive.

The V and J genes are TRBV28 and TRBJ2-7; D not certain. The CDR3 has 12 residues. The germline V and J ends were trimmed by 6 bases and 3 bases, with 9 bases remaining between them. Germline-derived CDR1 and CDR2 are MDHEN and SYDVKM. CDR3 coding DNA: TGTGCCAGCAGAAGCCCGGGCTACGAGCAGTACTTC. Its translation: CASRSPGYEQYF.

The J gene is TRBJ1-2, the V gene TRBV4-2; D remains unclear. The CDR3 is made up of 14 amino acids. V dropped 0 bases and J dropped 4 bases, with 9 bases sitting between them. Germline CDR1 LGHNA, CDR2 YNFKEQ. The CDR3 spells CASSQDVSSYGYTF. CDR3 sequence (DNA): TGTGCCAGCAGCCAAGATGTTAGCTCCTATGGCTACACCTTC.

J is TRBJ2-7 and V is TRBV6-1; 12 nucleotides agree with TRBD2. V was pared by 5 bases and J by 3 bases, with 2 bases of the junction left unmatched. Germline CDR1 MNHNS, CDR2 SASEGT. CDR3 size: 14 residues. The CDR3 bases are TGTGCCAGCAGTTGGACTAGCGGGGACTACGAGCAGTACTTC. Protein sequence: CASSWTSGDYEQYF.

The chain employs TRBV27 and TRBJ1-1; 8 bases align to TRBD1. From germline, CDR1 is MNHEY and CDR2 SMNVEV (reference sequence). The CDR3 covers 16 residues. V lost 6 bases, J lost 3 bases, and 12 bases stayed unmatched. CDR3 residues: CASRRTGWGGYTEAFF. CDR3 DNA sequence: TGTGCCAGCAGAAGGACAGGGTGGGGGGGGTACACTGAAGCTTTCTTT.